Presented here are 21 T cell receptor beta chains from one specimen sequenced in a study of Ad26.COV2.S vaccination and SARS-CoV-2 variants (dated by TCRdb to about 2021). The library relied on the immunoSEQ multiplex PCR assay. TCRdb provides this immuneACCESS table in a form limited to in-frame rearrangements. Some clones are lacking; in checked studies, under half of them reflect an unresolved V gene, and why the rest are absent is not known. This sample gives 250,000 or so clones in total; 70% to 90% of them show up just once. The ten top clones hold just under 3% of the sample. The treatment or condition label here, explained by the study, means: approximately 18 received Ad26.COV2.S at low or high dose, single or two shots; about 5 received placebo; per-sample allocation not given. Repertoires of vaccine and placebo recipients were sequenced from samples collected on day 63 after the first injection.

Sequencing used peripheral blood, obtained in a trial of Ad26.COV2.S vaccine versus placebo. The source is a person between 18 and 65 years old who received the Ad26.COV2.S COVID-19 vaccine or a placebo.

This sequence joins TRBV4-3 and TRBJ1-1; no reliable D call. The V end was cut by 1 base, the J end by 2 bases, with 5 bases between. This CDR3 contains 13 residues. Germline lookup yields CDR1 LGHNA and CDR2 YSLEER. CDR3 in DNA: TGCGCCAGCAGCCAAGCGGTAAACACTGAAGCTTTCTTT. Translating it yields CASSQAVNTEAFF.

This clone was seen a few times. The chain is built from TRBV4-3 and TRBJ2-2; no definite D call. This CDR3 has 13 amino acids. The germline V and J ends were trimmed by 8 bases and 4 bases, with 11 bases remaining between them. The germline CDR1 and CDR2 sequences are LGHNA and YSLEER. In DNA, the CDR3 is TGCGCCAGCTCGGACCCAGGCACCGGGGAGCTGTTTTTT. Amino acids: CASSDPGTGELFF.

The V call is TRBV7-3, the J call TRBJ2-2; D uncertain. The V end was cut by 5 bases, the J end by 0 bases, with 7 bases between. This CDR3 comprises 14 residues. Germline-derived CDR1 and CDR2 are SGHTA and FQGTGA. CDR3 residues: CASSVSPNTGELFF. In DNA, the CDR3 is TGTGCCAGCAGCGTAAGCCCGAACACCGGGGAGCTGTTTTTT.

The CDR3 here is CASSEQLLYEQYF. The CDR3 region has the DNA TGTGCCAGCAGTGAACAACTACTCTACGAGCAGTACTTC. The V and J genes are TRBV6-1 and TRBJ2-7; no clear D gene. This CDR3 contains 13 residues. V lost 2 bases, J lost 3 bases, and 8 bases lay in between. In germline, CDR1 is MNHNS, CDR2 SASEGT.

The chain uses TRBV11-2 and TRBJ1-6, with TRBD1 matching 7 bases. CDR1 is SGHAT, CDR2 FQNNGV, per germline. Trimming at V came to 3 bases and at J to 3 bases, leaving 5 bases not matched to a gene. This CDR3 is 16 amino acids long. The CDR3 bases are TGTGCCAGCAGCTTCAAGGACAGGATCTATAATTCACCCCTCCACTTT. Amino acid sequence: CASSFKDRIYNSPLHF.

The gene calls are TRBV6-5 and TRBJ2-2; D might be TRBD1 (6 bases). V dropped 9 bases and J dropped 6 bases, with 14 bases sitting between them. Per germline, CDR1 MNHEY and CDR2 SVGAGI. The CDR3 extends over 13 amino acids. The CDR3 protein is CASGSQGSGELFF. CDR3 nucleotide sequence: TGTGCCAGTGGCTCACAGGGTTCCGGGGAGCTGTTTTTT.

The rearrangement uses TRBV7-2 and TRBJ1-1; 7 positions agree with TRBD1. In germline, CDR1 is SGHTA, CDR2 FQGNSA. CDR3 length: 17 residues. Trimming at V came to 2 bases and at J to 0 bases, leaving 9 bases not matched to a gene. The CDR3 DNA reads TGTGCCAGCAGCTTAAGTTGGGACAGCTTCATGAACACTGAAGCTTTCTTT. Its translation: CASSLSWDSFMNTEAFF.

This sequence joins TRBV4-3 and TRBJ2-1; a possible D gene is TRBD2 (6 bases). The ends were cut back, 1 base at V and 2 bases at J, with 12 bases in the middle. The CDR3 covers 16 residues. The germline V gene has CDR1 LGHNA and CDR2 YSLEER. CDR3 nucleotides: TGCGCCAGCAGCCAAGCCCCCGGCGGGGCCTACAATGAGCAGTTCTTC. It is translated as CASSQAPGGAYNEQFF.

This chain connects TRBV6-5 to TRBJ2-5; the D gene could be TRBD1 or TRBD2 (5 bases each). Deletions cut 6 bases from V and 5 bases from J, with 19 bases between. CDR1 and CDR2 (germline): MNHEY, SVGAGI. This CDR3 is 15 amino acids long. CDR3 sequence reads: CASSLGQGALETQYF. The CDR3 DNA reads as TGTGCCAGCAGCTTGGGGCAGGGAGCGCTTGAGACCCAGTACTTC.

This chain links TRBV5-1 with TRBJ2-3, with a possible D match to TRBD2 (5 bases). The length of the CDR3 is 16 residues. Trimming took 0 bases from V and 0 from J, leaving 11 bases between them. The germline gives CDR1 SGHRS, CDR2 YFSETQ. This CDR3 reads CASSLENLASTDTQYF. CDR3 DNA sequence: TGCGCCAGCAGCTTGGAAAATCTAGCTAGCACAGATACGCAGTATTTT.

This chain joins TRBV5-1 and TRBJ1-1; no reliable D call. The CDR3 sequence is 12 residues long. Deletions cut 6 bases from V and 0 bases from J, with 6 bases between. The germline CDR1 and CDR2 sequences are SGHRS and YFSETQ. This CDR3 is CASTTVNTEAFF. CDR3 coding DNA: TGCGCCAGCACTACAGTGAACACTGAAGCTTTCTTT. The variable domain in full, with the rest retrieved from reference TRBV5-1 and TRBJ1-1, is KAGVTQTPRYLIKTRGQQVTLSCSPISGHRSVSWYQQTPGQGLQFLFEYFSETQRNKGNFPGRFSGRQFSNSRSEMNVSTLELGDSALYLCASTTVNTEAFFGQGTRLTVV.

This clone was counted ten times or more. The gene calls are TRBV7-9 and TRBJ1-1; D unresolved. Germline V CDR1 and CDR2: SEHNR, FQNEAQ (reference sequence). V lost 5 bases, J lost 3 bases, and 13 bases lay in between. The CDR3 runs 14 residues. The CDR3 reads CASSPESRHTEAFF. Written as DNA, the CDR3 is TGTGCCAGCAGCCCCGAATCCCGACACACTGAAGCTTTCTTT. Variable domain in full (rest from reference TRBV7-9 and TRBJ1-1): DTGVSQNPRHKITKRGQNVTFRCDPISEHNRLYWYRQTLGQGPEFLTYFQNEAQLEKSRLLSDRFSAERPKGSFSTLEIQRTEQGDSAMYLCASSPESRHTEAFFGQGTRLTVV.

This sequence joins TRBV3-1 (or the pseudogene TRBV3-2) and TRBJ1-5, with TRBD1 identical over 7 bases. The germline gives CDR1 LGHDT, CDR2 YNNKEL (reference sequence). The CDR3 spans 20 residues. V gave up 4 bases and J gave up 4 bases; unmatched junction bases: 22. DNA for the CDR3: TGTGCCAGCAGCCCTCCCTCCCCCGACAGGGTCGTGGGTCGTAATCAGCCCCAGCATTTT. Translating it yields CASSPPSPDRVVGRNQPQHF.

CDR3: CASTPSGTGDQETQYF. The CDR3 nucleotides read TGTGCCAGCACCCCATCCGGGACAGGGGATCAAGAGACCCAGTACTTC. J is TRBJ2-5 and V is TRBV11-2, with 10 bases lining up with TRBD1. Germline CDR1 is SGHAT and CDR2 is FQNNGV. There are 16 residues in the CDR3. Trimming cost V 7 bases and J 2 bases; bases outside gene matches: 10.

The chain couples TRBV5-1 to TRBJ1-2; a weak D match, TRBD1 (6 bases). V was clipped by 4 bases and J by 4 bases, with 17 bases between them. Per germline, CDR1 SGHRS and CDR2 YFSETQ. The CDR3 sequence is 15 residues long. The chain's CDR3 is CASSPTTGTGYGYTF. In DNA, the CDR3 is TGCGCCAGCAGCCCCACGACAGGCACGGGCTATGGCTACACCTTC.

This rearrangement joins TRBV7-2 to TRBJ2-1; 10 nucleotides align to TRBD2. This CDR3 has 15 residues. Looked up from germline, CDR1 is SGHTA and CDR2 is FQGNSA. Trimming at V came to 4 bases and at J to 5 bases, leaving 5 bases not matched to a gene. The CDR3 reads CASSSSGGADNEQFF. The CDR3 region has the DNA TGTGCCAGCAGCTCGAGCGGGGGGGCAGACAATGAGCAGTTCTTC.

V gene TRBV2 combines with J gene TRBJ1-2; 10 bases are shared with TRBD1. The CDR3 extends over 15 amino acids. The V segment lost 9 bases and the J segment 1 base; nucleotides outside the gene matches: 8. Germline V lookup: CDR1 SNHLY, CDR2 FYNNEI. CDR3 sequence reads: CASKPGQGNNYGYTF. Written as DNA, the CDR3 is TGTGCCAGTAAACCGGGACAGGGGAATAACTATGGCTACACCTTC.

V gene TRBV2 combines with J gene TRBJ2-6; D possibly corresponds to TRBD1 (6 bases). Germline values: CDR1 SNHLY, CDR2 FYNNEI. V was cut by 10 bases and J by 0 bases, with 13 bases left in between. The CDR3 covers 15 residues. For the CDR3, the DNA is TGTGCCATAATAGACAGGACCTCTGGGGCCAACGTCCTGACTTTC. Protein product: CAIIDRTSGANVLTF.

The chain couples TRBV19 to TRBJ1-5; D possibly corresponds to TRBD1 (6 bases). The CDR3 spans 14 residues. Germline V gene data show CDR1 as LNHDA and CDR2 as SQIVND (reference sequence). V lost 6 bases and J lost 7, with 16 bases in between. CDR3 amino acids: CASSHRDGRQPQHF. CDR3 nucleotides: TGTGCCAGTAGCCACAGGGATGGTAGACAGCCCCAGCATTTT.

CDR3 in DNA: TGTGCCACCAGCAGAACCTACAGGGTTTACAATGAGCAGTTCTTC. This sequence encodes CATSRTYRVYNEQFF. This chain connects TRBV15 to TRBJ2-1, with D perhaps TRBD1 (6 bases). Trimming took 2 bases from V and 4 from J, leaving 12 bases between them. CDR3 length equals 15 residues. The germline gives CDR1 LNHNV, CDR2 YYDKDF (reference sequence).

This clone was recorded once. The chain employs TRBV7-3 and TRBJ2-1, with D unclear. The CDR3 is 14 residues long. Looked up from germline, CDR1 is SGHTA and CDR2 is FQGTGA. V shed 2 bases and J shed 5 bases, with 10 bases lying between them. The CDR3 DNA reads TGTGCCAGCAGCTTACACGCTAGTAACAATGAGCAGTTCTTC. Translated, it gives CASSLHASNNEQFF.